A single sample is the source of the 7 T cell receptor beta chains below, sequenced in a study of PD-1 blockade in mismatch repair-deficient tumors. The table came from immunoSEQ multiplex PCR; TCRdb's copy has only in-frame clones and leaves some out. The sample has over 75,000 clones, around 85% seen once. Specimen: peripheral blood, collected 12 weeks after starting pembrolizumab. The receptors derive from an adult with mismatch repair-deficient cancer.

The rearrangement uses TRBV19 and TRBJ2-3; 7 bases align to TRBD2. This CDR3 region has 17 residues. V shed 3 bases and J 2 bases; nucleotides not matched to a gene: 11. Germline V lookup: CDR1 LNHDA, CDR2 SQIVND (reference sequence). CDR3 protein: CASSIGPTAGFTDTQYF. CDR3 sequence (DNA): TGTGCCAGTAGTATCGGCCCCACAGCGGGGTTCACAGATACGCAGTATTTT.

The chain joins TRBV28 to TRBJ1-5; TRBD1 is a possible D gene (6 bases). Germline lookup yields CDR1 MDHEN and CDR2 SYDVKM. This CDR3 comprises 16 residues. The V end lost 5 bases, the J end lost 4 bases, and 18 bases lay between the germline ends. CDR3 DNA sequence: TGTGCCAGCAGTCGTCTGGGGGGCGCAATAAATCAGCCCCAGCATTTT. Translating gives CASSRLGGAINQPQHF. The full variable domain, in which reference TRBV28 and TRBJ1-5 provide the parts outside the CDR3, is DVKVTQSSRYLVKRTGEKVFLECVQDMDHENMFWYRQDPGLGLRLIYFSYDVKMKEKGDIPEGYSVSREKKERFSLILESASTNQTSMYLCASSRLGGAINQPQHFGDGTRLSIL.

This clone has only one observation. This chain uses TRBV10-1 with TRBJ1-5; 10 bases are shared with TRBD1. CDR1 WNHNN and CDR2 SYGVQD come from the germline V gene (reference sequence). V was pared by 6 bases and J by 6 bases, with 8 bases of the junction left unmatched. CDR3 length: 15 amino acids. The CDR3 loop is CASRLGQGDVQPQHF. CDR3 nucleotides: TGCGCCAGCAGACTCGGACAGGGGGATGTTCAGCCCCAGCATTTT.

This chain uses TRBV5-8 with TRBJ2-7; 7 bases are a match to TRBD1. CDR3 size: 17 residues. J was trimmed by 0 bases and V by 0 bases; bases with no gene match: 9. The germline CDR1 and CDR2 sequences are SGHTS and YDEGEE. The CDR3 sequence: CASSLGRGTASSYEQYF. CDR3 bases: TGTGCCAGCAGCTTGGGACGTGGGACAGCGAGCTCCTACGAGCAGTACTTC.

As regards this clone: Its ends do not fully match the called genes, so a read error is possible. The chain combines TRBV5-3 with TRBJ2-7; 7 bases match TRBD1. TRBV5-3 qualifies as an ORF whose function is uncertain. The CDR3 consists of 14 residues. In nucleotides, the CDR3 is TGTGCCAGCAGCTGGGGGACAGTCTCCTACGAGCAGTACTTC. Protein: CASSWGTVSYEQYF.

On this clone itself: The sample carries other DNA sequences with the same CDR3. The V gene is TRBV28, the J gene TRBJ2-7; 10 nucleotides align to TRBD2. The length of the CDR3 is 15 residues. Germline V CDR1 and CDR2: MDHEN, SYDVKM. J gave up 2 bases and V 5 bases, and 6 bases lay outside the gene matches. The DNA for the CDR3 is TGTGCCAGCAGTCCCCGGACTAGCGGTACCTACGAGCAGTACTTC. Amino acids: CASSPRTSGTYEQYF.

This clone was seen only once. V is TRBV19 and J is TRBJ1-3, with D unresolved. The CDR3 is 13 residues long. Trimming took 7 bases from V and 0 from J, leaving 7 bases between them. Germline CDR1 and CDR2: LNHDA and SQIVND (reference sequence). The CDR3 here is CASKASSGNTIYF. CDR3 sequence (DNA): TGTGCCAGTAAGGCCAGCTCTGGAAACACCATATATTTT.